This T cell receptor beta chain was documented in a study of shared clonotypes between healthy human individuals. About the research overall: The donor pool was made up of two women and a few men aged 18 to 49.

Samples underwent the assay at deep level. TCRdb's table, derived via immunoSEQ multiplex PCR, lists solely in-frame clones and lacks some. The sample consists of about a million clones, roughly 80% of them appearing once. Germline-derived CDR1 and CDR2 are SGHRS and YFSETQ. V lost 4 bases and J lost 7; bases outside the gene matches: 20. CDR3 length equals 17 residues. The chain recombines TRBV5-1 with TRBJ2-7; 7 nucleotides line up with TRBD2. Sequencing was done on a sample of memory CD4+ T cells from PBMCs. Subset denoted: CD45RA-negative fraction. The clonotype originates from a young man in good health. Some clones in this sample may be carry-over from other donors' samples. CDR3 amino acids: CASSPVEGGRALNEQYF. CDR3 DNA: TGCGCCAGCAGCCCCGTTGAAGGTGGGAGGGCCTTAAATGAGCAGTACTTC.